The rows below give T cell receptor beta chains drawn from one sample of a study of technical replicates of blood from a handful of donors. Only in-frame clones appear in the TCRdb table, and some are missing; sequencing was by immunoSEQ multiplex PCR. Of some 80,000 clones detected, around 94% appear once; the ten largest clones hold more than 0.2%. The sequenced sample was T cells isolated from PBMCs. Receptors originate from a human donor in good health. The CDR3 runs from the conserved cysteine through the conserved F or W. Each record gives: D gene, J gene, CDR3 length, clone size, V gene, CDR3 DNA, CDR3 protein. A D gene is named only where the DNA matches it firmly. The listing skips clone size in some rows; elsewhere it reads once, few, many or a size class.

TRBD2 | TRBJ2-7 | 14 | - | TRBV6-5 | TGTGCCAGCAGGGGGACTAGCGCGGTTTACGAGCAGTACTTC | CASRGTSAVYEQYF
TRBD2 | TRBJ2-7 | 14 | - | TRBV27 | TGTGCCAGCAGTTTTGTTAGCGGGGGGGACGAGCAGTACTTC | CASSFVSGGDEQYF
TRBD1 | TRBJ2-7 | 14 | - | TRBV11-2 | TGTGCCAGCAGCCTTGGACAGGGGCTCTACGAGCAGTACTTC | CASSLGQGLYEQYF
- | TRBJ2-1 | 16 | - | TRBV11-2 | TGTGCCAGCAGCTTAGATCTAGGAGAAAACAACAATGAGCAGTTCTTC | CASSLDLGENNNEQFF
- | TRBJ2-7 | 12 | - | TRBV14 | TGTGCCAGCAGCCCGAATCCCCAGGAGCAGTACTTC | CASSPNPQEQYF
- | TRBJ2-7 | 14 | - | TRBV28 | TGTGCCAGCAGTCCACTGGGGGCCGCTATCGGGCAGTACTTC | CASSPLGAAIGQYF
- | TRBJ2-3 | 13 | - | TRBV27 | TGTGCCAGCAGTTTATCGAGGGCAGATACGCAGTATTTT | CASSLSRADTQYF
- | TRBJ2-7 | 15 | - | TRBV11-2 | TGTGCCAGCAGCTTATCAGGGTACGGGGGATACGAGCAGTACTTC | CASSLSGYGGYEQYF
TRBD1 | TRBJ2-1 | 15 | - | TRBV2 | TGTGCCAGCAGTGAAGGACAGGGAATGGACAATGAGCAGTTCTTC | CASSEGQGMDNEQFF
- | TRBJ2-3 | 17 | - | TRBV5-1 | TGCGCCAGCAGCTTGGGGGCTCCGGGACTCTACACAGATACGCAGTATTTT | CASSLGAPGLYTDTQYF
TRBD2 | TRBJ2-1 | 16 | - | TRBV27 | TGTGCCAGCAGTCTACTAGCGGGAGATACCTACAATGAGCAGTTCTTC | CASSLLAGDTYNEQFF
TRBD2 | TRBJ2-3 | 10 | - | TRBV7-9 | TGTGCCACCGGGGGGTATACGCAGTATTTT | CATGGYTQYF
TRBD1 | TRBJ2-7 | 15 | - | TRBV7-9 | TGTGCCAGCAGCTTAGGAGGGGACAGGGGCTACGAGCAGTACTTC | CASSLGGDRGYEQYF
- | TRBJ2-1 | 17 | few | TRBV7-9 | TGTGCCAGCAGCTCCTCGGACGTAGCGGAGCTCTACAATGAGCAGTTCTTC | CASSSSDVAELYNEQFF
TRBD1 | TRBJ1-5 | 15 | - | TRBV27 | TGTGCCAGCAGTCCCTACGACAGGGGGTTAGAGCCCCAGCATTTT | CASSPYDRGLEPQHF
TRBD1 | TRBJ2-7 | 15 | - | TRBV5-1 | TGCGCCAGCAGCCAAGGGGGCAAGACCCTCTACGAGCAGTACTTC | CASSQGGKTLYEQYF
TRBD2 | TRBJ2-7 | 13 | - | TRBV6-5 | TGTGCCAGCAGTCCGACTAGCAACTACGAGCAGTACTTC | CASSPTSNYEQYF
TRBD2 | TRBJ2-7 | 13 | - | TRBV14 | TGTGCCAGCAGCCAAGTAGCGGGCAGCGAGCAGTACTTC | CASSQVAGSEQYF
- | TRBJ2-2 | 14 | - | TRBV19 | TGTGCCACCCCGCAGGGGCCGAACACCGGGGAGCTGTTTTTT | CATPQGPNTGELFF
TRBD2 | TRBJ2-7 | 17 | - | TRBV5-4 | TGTGCCAGCAGCTCCCCCCCAGGAGCGGGAGAAGCCCACGAGCAGTACTTC | CASSSPPGAGEAHEQYF
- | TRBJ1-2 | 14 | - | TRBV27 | TGTGCCAGCAGTCCACACGCAGGGTCGGCTGGCTACACCTTC | CASSPHAGSAGYTF
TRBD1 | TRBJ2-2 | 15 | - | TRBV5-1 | TGCGCCAGCAGTACCGGGACAGTGAACACCGGGGAGCTGTTTTTT | CASSTGTVNTGELFF
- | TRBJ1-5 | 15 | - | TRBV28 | TGTGCCAGCAGTACACAGGGTAATGGCAATCAGCCCCAGCATTTT | CASSTQGNGNQPQHF
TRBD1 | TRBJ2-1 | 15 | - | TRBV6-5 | TGTGCCAGCAGTTACGCGGACAGGGGTTTCTATGAGCAGTTCTTC | CASSYADRGFYEQFF
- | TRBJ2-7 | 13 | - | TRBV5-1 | TGCGCCAGCAGCTATCCACAGGGCTACGAGCAGTACTTC | CASSYPQGYEQYF
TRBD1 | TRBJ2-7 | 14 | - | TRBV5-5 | TGTGCCAGCAGCTTGGGACAGGGGGATTACGAGCAGTACTTC | CASSLGQGDYEQYF
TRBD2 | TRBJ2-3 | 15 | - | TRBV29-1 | TGCAGCGTTGTGACTAGCGGGAGGTCATCAGATACGCAGTATTTT | CSVVTSGRSSDTQYF
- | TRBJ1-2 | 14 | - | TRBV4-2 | TGTGCCAGCAGCCAAGGAGGAGTTAACTATGGCTACACCTTC | CASSQGGVNYGYTF
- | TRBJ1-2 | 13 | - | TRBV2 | TGTGCCAGCAGAGACGACAGCTTCTATGGCTACACCTTC | CASRDDSFYGYTF
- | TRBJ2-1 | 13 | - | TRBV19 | TGTGCCAGTAGTATAGGGAGGATGGATGAGCAGTTCTTC | CASSIGRMDEQFF
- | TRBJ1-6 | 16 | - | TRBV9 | TGTGCCAGCAGCGGACCCGATTTCTGGGGGAGGGCACCCCTCCACTTT | CASSGPDFWGRAPLHF
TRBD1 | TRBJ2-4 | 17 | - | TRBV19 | TGTGCCAGTCTTAACTCCACAGGGGGCAGAGCCAAAAACATTCAGTACTTC | CASLNSTGGRAKNIQYF
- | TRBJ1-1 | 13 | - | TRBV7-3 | TGTGCCAGCAGCCTTTTTGAGCGGACTGAAGCTTTCTTT | CASSLFERTEAFF
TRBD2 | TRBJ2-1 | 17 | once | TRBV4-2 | TGTGCCAGCAGCCAAGATTTTGGGACTAGCGGGAGGGGGGAGCAGTTCTTC | CASSQDFGTSGRGEQFF
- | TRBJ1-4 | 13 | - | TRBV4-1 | TGCGCCAGCAGCCAGGCTTCTAATGAAAAACTGTTTTTT | CASSQASNEKLFF
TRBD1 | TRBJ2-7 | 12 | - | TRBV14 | TGTGCCAGCAGCCAAGGACAGGGCGAGCAGTACTTC | CASSQGQGEQYF
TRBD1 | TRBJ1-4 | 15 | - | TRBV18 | TGTGCCAGCTCACCCCCGGGACAGCCTAATGAAAAACTGTTTTTT | CASSPPGQPNEKLFF
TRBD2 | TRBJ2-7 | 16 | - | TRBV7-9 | TGTGCCAGCAGCCCAACTAGCGGGAGAACCCCAAACGAGCAGTACTTC | CASSPTSGRTPNEQYF